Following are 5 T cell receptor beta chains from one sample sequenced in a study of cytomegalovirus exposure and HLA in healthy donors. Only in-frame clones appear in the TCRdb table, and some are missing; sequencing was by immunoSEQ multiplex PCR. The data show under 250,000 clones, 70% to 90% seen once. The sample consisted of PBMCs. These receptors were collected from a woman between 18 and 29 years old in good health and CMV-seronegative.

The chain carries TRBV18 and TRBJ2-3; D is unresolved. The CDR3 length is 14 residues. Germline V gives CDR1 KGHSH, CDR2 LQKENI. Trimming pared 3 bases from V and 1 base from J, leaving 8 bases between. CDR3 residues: CASSPLDRTDTQYF. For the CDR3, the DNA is TGTGCCAGCTCACCTCTGGACCGCACAGATACGCAGTATTTT.

The CDR3 region is CASSSAMGVRAFF. In DNA, the CDR3 is TGTGCCAGCAGCTCCGCTATGGGCGTAAGGGCTTTCTTT. The chain recombines TRBV7-8 with TRBJ1-1; no clear D gene. From germline, CDR1 is SGHVS and CDR2 FQNEAQ. The CDR3 length is 13 residues. V lost 4 bases, J lost 11 bases, and 17 bases lay in between.

The CDR3 nucleotides read TGTGCCAGCAGTTTACTCGGCCCAGGACATAACACCGGGGAGCTGTTTTTT. This codes for CASSLLGPGHNTGELFF. The chain combines TRBV27 with TRBJ2-2; D is perhaps TRBD1 (5 bases). Germline CDR1 and CDR2: MNHEY and SMNVEV (reference sequence). CDR3 length: 17 residues. The ends were cut back, 2 bases at V and 2 bases at J, with 15 bases in the middle.

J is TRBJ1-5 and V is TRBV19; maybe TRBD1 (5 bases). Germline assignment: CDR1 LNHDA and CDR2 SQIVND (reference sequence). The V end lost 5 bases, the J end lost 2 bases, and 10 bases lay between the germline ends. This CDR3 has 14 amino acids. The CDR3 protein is CASSYRGGNQPQHF. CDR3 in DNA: TGTGCCAGTAGTTATCGGGGGGGCAATCAGCCCCAGCATTTT.

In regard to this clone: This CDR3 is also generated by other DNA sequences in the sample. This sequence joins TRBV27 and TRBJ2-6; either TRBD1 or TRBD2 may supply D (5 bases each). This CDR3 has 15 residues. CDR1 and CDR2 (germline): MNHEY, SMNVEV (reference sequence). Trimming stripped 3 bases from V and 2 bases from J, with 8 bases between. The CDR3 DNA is TGTGCCAGCAGTTTGTTGGGGGCTGGGGCCAACGTCCTGACTTTC. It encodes CASSLLGAGANVLTF.